Each of the 17 T cell receptor beta chains below was sequenced from the same sample in a study of Graves' ophthalmopathy and Graves' hyperthyroidism. TCR beta CDR3 amplification used RNA transcripts. Investigators did first-round RT-PCR with HTBI primers, then second-round multiplex PCR. TCRdb reprocessed the multiplex PCR reads via MiXCR and lists one record per CDR3 protein. Of around 520,000 distinct CDR3 sequences listed, just under 40% are singletons. The sequencing input was peripheral blood or thyroid tissue (not recorded which). These TCRs come from an adult man with Graves' hyperthyroidism.

V and J are TRBV20-1 and TRBJ2-5; 15 positions match TRBD2. CDR1 is DFQATT and CDR2 is SNEGSKA in the germline V gene (reference sequence). The CDR3 contains 16 residues. The junction had 8 bases not matched to a gene; V was cut back by 6 bases and J by 3 bases. The CDR3 DNA sequence: TGCAGTGCACCACCAAGGACTAGCGGGGGGGAAGAGACCCAGTACTTC. Translation: CSAPPRTSGGEETQYF.

V gene TRBV2 combines with J gene TRBJ1-1, with D perhaps matching TRBD1 (6 bases). Per germline, CDR1 SNHLY and CDR2 FYNNEI. The CDR3 is made up of 12 amino acids. Trimming stripped 9 bases from V and 1 base from J, with 9 bases between. DNA for the CDR3: TGTGCCAGACAGGGTGGGAACACTGAAGCTTTCTTT. This gives the protein CARQGGNTEAFF.

A note on this clonotype: Since no conserved phenylalanine or tryptophan closes the CDR3, a read error is the likely cause. This chain connects TRBV9 to TRBJ1-1; 11 bases match TRBD1. The CDR3 totals 15 residues. The trim removed 4 bases at V and 5 bases at J, leaving 7 bases unmatched. Germline V gene data show CDR1 as SGDLS and CDR2 as YYNGEE. The CDR3 DNA is TGTGCCAGCAGCCTTCGGACAGGGGGCGAAACTGAAGCTTTCCTT. Translation gives CASSLRTGGETEAFL.

DNA for the CDR3: TGCAGCGTTGACAAGGGCCCTGGGGCCAACGTCCTGACTTTC. Translated, it gives CSVDKGPGANVLTF. J is TRBJ2-6 and V is TRBV29-1; D ambiguous. Germline CDR1 SQVTM, CDR2 ANQGSEA. Trimming took off 3 bases at V and 2 bases at J, with 8 bases between the two ends. The CDR3 has 14 residues.

As for this clonotype: The junction differs from germline at one of its ends, possibly a read error. V usage is TRBV10-3 and J usage is TRBJ2-7; 13 positions agree with TRBD2. Germline V gene sequence: CDR1 ENHRY, CDR2 SYGVKD. CDR3 size: 17 residues. CDR3 coding DNA: TGTGCCAGCAGTGAACCCGGGACTAGCGGGATGTCCTACGAGCAGTACTTC. As protein: CASSEPGTSGMSYEQYF.

The chain carries TRBV10-3 and TRBJ2-5, with D perhaps TRBD2 (5 bases). The V and J ends lost 5 bases and 0 bases respectively, with 19 bases between them. In germline, CDR1 is ENHRY, CDR2 SYGVKD. CDR3 length: 17 amino acids. CDR3 region: CAISPRLGTGYQETQYF. The CDR3 DNA reads TGTGCCATCAGTCCCCGACTGGGAACGGGGTACCAAGAGACCCAGTACTTC.

The V call is TRBV10-3, the J call TRBJ2-5; possibly TRBD1 or TRBD2 for D (5 bases each). The germline V gene has CDR1 ENHRY and CDR2 SYGVKD. The CDR3 is 17 residues long. Trimming cost V 10 bases and J 2 bases, with 26 bases left between them. In nucleotides, the CDR3 is TGTGCCAGCAACACTAACCGGGGCAGAGCCAATCAAGAGACCCAGTACTTC. The encoded protein is CASNTNRGRANQETQYF.

In its sample, this clonotype was seen once. The J gene is TRBJ1-1, the V gene TRBV7-2, with a tentative D call TRBD1 (5 bases). CDR1 is SGHTA and CDR2 is FQGNSA in the germline V gene. V shed 5 bases and J shed 10 bases, with 17 bases lying between them. This CDR3 is 13 amino acids long. As DNA, the CDR3 is TGTGCCAGCAGCAACCGGGAGGACACCCGAGCTTTCTTT. This sequence encodes CASSNREDTRAFF.

This clonotype was counted many times. This CDR3 is CASSVLGDLYGYTF. CDR3 in DNA: TGTGCCAGCAGTGTTTTAGGGGACCTCTATGGCTACACCTTC. The chain carries TRBV6-5 and TRBJ1-2; possible D gene TRBD1, 5 bases. The CDR3 consists of 14 residues. Germline lookup yields CDR1 MNHEY and CDR2 SVGAGI. V was shortened by 5 bases and J by 4 bases, with 14 bases between the two germline ends.

Only a few counts were recorded for this clonotype. The rearrangement joins TRBV6-1 to TRBJ1-4; D might be TRBD1 (5 bases). V lost 3 bases and J lost 2, with 13 bases in between. The CDR3 is 16 residues long. Germline CDR1 MNHNS, CDR2 SASEGT. CDR3 in amino acids: CASSDPGTVTNEKLFF. The CDR3 nucleotides read TGTGCCAGCAGTGACCCCGGGACGGTGACTAATGAAAAACTGTTTTTT.

V gene TRBV5-5 combines with J gene TRBJ1-5; tentative D call: TRBD1 (5 bases). V was pared by 2 bases and J by 6 bases, with 12 bases between. The length of the CDR3 is 14 residues. Germline CDR1 is SGHKS and CDR2 is YYEKEE (reference sequence). The CDR3 region is CASSFPGTSQPQHF. CDR3 DNA sequence: TGTGCCAGCAGCTTCCCCGGGACTAGTCAGCCCCAGCATTTT.

V and J are TRBV12-3 or TRBV12-4 and TRBJ2-3, with TRBD1 as a possible D gene (6 bases). The V and J ends lost 6 bases and 3 bases respectively, with 25 bases between them. CDR3 length: 18 amino acids. The CDR3 DNA reads TGTGCCAGCAGCGTTGCACGGGACACCGGTTACCGGACAGATACGCAGTATTTT. Protein sequence: CASSVARDTGYRTDTQYF.

The chain carries TRBV4-2 and TRBJ1-2; 10 positions match TRBD1. The V segment lost 10 bases and the J segment 4 bases; nucleotides outside the gene matches: 12. The length of the CDR3 is 15 residues. Germline CDR1 LGHNA, CDR2 YNFKEQ. This CDR3 reads CATAAGGQGPYGYTF. CDR3 nucleotides: TGTGCCACGGCTGCGGGGGGACAGGGGCCCTATGGCTACACCTTC.

This clonotype was recorded at least ten times. The CDR3 sequence is CASRPTSGSYEQYF. The CDR3 DNA reads as TGTGCCAGCAGACCGACTAGCGGGAGCTACGAGCAGTACTTC. The gene calls are TRBV14 and TRBJ2-7; 12 bases line up with TRBD2. Germline CDR1 and CDR2: SGHDN and FVKESK. With 6 bases clipped from V and 3 bases from J, the junction kept 3 bases outside the gene matches. This CDR3 comprises 14 residues.

This clonotype occurred many times. V usage is TRBV2 and J usage is TRBJ1-3; no reliable D call. CDR1 and CDR2 from the germline V gene are SNHLY and FYNNEI. The germline V and J ends were trimmed by 6 bases and 0 bases, with 12 bases remaining between them. The CDR3 loop spans 15 amino acids. CDR3 region: CASSPKLASGNTIYF. The CDR3 DNA is TGTGCCAGCAGCCCTAAGTTGGCCTCTGGAAACACCATATATTTT.

The sample holds a few counts of this clonotype. A much larger clone differs from this one at a single base, so this may be a read error. The chain carries TRBV7-6 and TRBJ1-2; perhaps TRBD1 as D (6 bases). The germline V gene encodes CDR1 SGHVS and CDR2 FNYEAQ. There are 15 residues in the CDR3. V lost 4 bases to trimming and J lost 8 bases, with 20 bases between them. Written as DNA, the CDR3 is TGTGCCAGCAGCTCAGAGCCCCAGGGGATAAGGGGCTACACCTTC. It codes for CASSSEPQGIRGYTF.

The chain uses TRBV25-1 and TRBJ1-4; the D is unclear. The CDR3 covers 15 residues. The ends were cut back, 6 bases at V and 7 bases at J, with 18 bases in the middle. Germline CDR1 is MGHDK and CDR2 is SYGVNS. Here the CDR3 DNA reads TGTGCCAGCAGCTTAGTGGGGAAAGTAGGTGAAAAACTGTTTTTT. Translating gives CASSLVGKVGEKLFF. The full variable domain, with the rest looked up from reference TRBV25-1 and TRBJ1-4, is EADIYQTPRYLVIGTGKKITLECSQTMGHDKMYWYQQDPGMELHLIHYSYGVNSTEKGDLSSESTVSRIRTEHFPLTLESARPSHTSQYLCASSLVGKVGEKLFFGSGTQLSVL.